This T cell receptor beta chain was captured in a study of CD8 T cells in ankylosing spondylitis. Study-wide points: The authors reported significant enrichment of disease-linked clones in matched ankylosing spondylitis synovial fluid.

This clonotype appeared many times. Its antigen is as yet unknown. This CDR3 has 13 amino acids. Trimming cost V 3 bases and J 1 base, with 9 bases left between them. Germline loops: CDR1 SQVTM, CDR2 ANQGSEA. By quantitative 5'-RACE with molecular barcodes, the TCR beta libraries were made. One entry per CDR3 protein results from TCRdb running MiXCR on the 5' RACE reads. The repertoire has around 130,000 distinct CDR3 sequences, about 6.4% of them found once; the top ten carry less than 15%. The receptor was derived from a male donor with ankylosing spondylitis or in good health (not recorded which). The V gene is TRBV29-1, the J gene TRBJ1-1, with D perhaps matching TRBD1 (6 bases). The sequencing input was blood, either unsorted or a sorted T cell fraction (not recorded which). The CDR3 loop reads CSVDRTENTEAFF. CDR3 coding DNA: TGCAGCGTTGATCGGACAGAGAACACTGAAGCTTTCTTT.